The rows below give T cell receptor beta chains drawn from one sample of a study of blood T cell dynamics during melanoma immunotherapy. Sequencing used immunoSEQ multiplex PCR; TCRdb keeps in-frame clones, though not all of them. The sample carries some 11,000 clones, 85% to 90% recorded once. The material was blood, obtained from a patient treated with checkpoint blockade. All receptors derive from a human donor with melanoma. CDR3s include the opening cysteine and the closing phenylalanine or tryptophan. Each record gives: J gene, D gene, clone size, V gene, CDR3 protein, CDR3 DNA. D genes are given only for firm matches. Part of the rows lack a size; the others show once, few, many or a class for expanded clones.

>TRBJ2-7|NA|NA|TRBV21-1
CASSNGPFDYEQYF
TGTGCCAGCAGCAATGGGCCTTTCGACTACGAGCAGTACTTC
>TRBJ1-3|TRBD1|NA|TRBV6-6
CASSLDRGVGNTIYF
TGTGCCAGCAGCTTAGACAGGGGGGTCGGAAACACCATATATTTT
>TRBJ1-3|NA|NA|TRBV7-2
CASSLQGPGNTIYF
TGTGCCAGCAGCTTGCAGGGGCCAGGAAACACCATATATTTT
>TRBJ1-4|NA|NA|TRBV19
CASSTVSATNEKLFF
TGTGCCAGTAGTACCGTTTCCGCAACTAATGAAAAACTGTTTTTT
>TRBJ2-3|TRBD2|NA|TRBV4-3
CASSGGWTSGGGRTDTQYF
TGCGCCAGCAGCGGAGGGTGGACTAGCGGGGGGGGCCGCACAGATACGCAGTATTTT
>TRBJ2-3|NA|NA|TRBV6-1
CASTRAGGGDTQYF
TGTGCCAGCACCCGGGCCGGAGGAGGAGATACGCAGTATTTT
>TRBJ2-6|NA|NA|TRBV6-1
CASIRGAGANVLTF
TGTGCCAGCATACGGGGTGCTGGGGCCAACGTCCTGACTTTC
>TRBJ2-1|NA|NA|TRBV21-1
CASSAWEGLAGGIGPYNEQFF
TGTGCCAGCAGCGCCTGGGAGGGACTAGCGGGGGGCATCGGACCCTACAATGAGCAGTTCTTC
>TRBJ1-6|TRBD1|few|TRBV19
CASSSGQGQNSPLHF
TGTGCCAGTAGTTCTGGACAGGGGCAGAATTCACCCCTCCACTTT
>TRBJ2-5|TRBD2|NA|TRBV9
CASSVGSGGSVETQYF
TGTGCCAGCAGCGTAGGAAGCGGGGGTTCGGTAGAGACCCAGTACTTC
>TRBJ1-1|NA|NA|TRBV11-2
CASSSRGGVGTEAFF
TGTGCCAGCAGCTCCCGTGGGGGTGTGGGAACTGAAGCTTTCTTT
>TRBJ2-5|TRBD1|NA|TRBV7-9
CASSPGQTQETQYF
TGTGCCAGCAGCCCGGGACAGACCCAAGAGACCCAGTACTTC
>TRBJ1-1|NA|NA|TRBV7-9
CASSPPGVNTEAFF
TGTGCCAGCAGCCCCCCCGGGGTGAACACTGAAGCTTTCTTT
>TRBJ2-5|TRBD2|once|TRBV19
CASSTTSGSQETQYF
TGTGCCAGTAGTACCACTAGCGGGTCCCAAGAGACCCAGTACTTC
>TRBJ2-5|NA|NA|TRBV19
CASSMGPGVKKETQYF
TGTGCCAGTAGTATGGGTCCAGGGGTCAAGAAAGAGACCCAGTACTTC
>TRBJ1-2|NA|NA|TRBV5-6
CASTRAGDSSHYGYTF
TGTGCCAGCACCAGAGCAGGGGACTCCAGTCACTATGGCTACACCTTC
>TRBJ1-2|NA|NA|TRBV5-1
CASSLSRSQEGYTF
TGCGCCAGCAGCTTGAGCAGGTCTCAAGAGGGCTACACCTTC
>TRBJ1-1|TRBD1|few|TRBV5-1
CASSLVTGGRNTEAFF
TGCGCCAGCAGCTTGGTCACAGGGGGACGGAACACTGAAGCTTTCTTT
>TRBJ1-6|NA|NA|TRBV19
CASSEDGRFYSPLHF
TGTGCCAGTAGTGAGGACGGCAGGTTTTATTCACCCCTCCACTTT
>TRBJ1-6|TRBD1|NA|TRBV5-5
CASSGTGAQNSALHF
TGTGCCAGCAGCGGGACAGGGGCGCAAAATTCGGCCCTCCACTTT
>TRBJ1-1|TRBD1|NA|TRBV6-5
CASSRDRGLGFF
TGTGCCAGCAGTCGGGACAGGGGGCTCGGTTTCTTT
>TRBJ1-3|NA|NA|TRBV6-6
CASSPFIPGNTIYF
TGTGCCAGCAGTCCCTTTATACCTGGAAACACCATATATTTT
>TRBJ1-2|NA|few|TRBV19
CATAANYGYTF
TGTGCCACCGCGGCTAACTATGGCTACACCTTC
>TRBJ1-1|NA|NA|TRBV19
CASIPSTKRQATEAFF
TGTGCCAGTATTCCCTCGACTAAGCGACAGGCGACTGAAGCTTTCTTT
>TRBJ2-1|NA|NA|TRBV19
CASSMGAKGPFF
TGTGCCAGTAGTATGGGGGCTAAGGGACCCTTCTTC
>TRBJ2-1|NA|NA|TRBV19
CASSKQGPGGFNEQFF
TGTGCCAGTAGTAAACAGGGTCCTGGGGGGTTCAATGAGCAGTTCTTC
>TRBJ2-7|NA|large|TRBV11-2
CASSLDRRQGSYEQYF
TGTGCCAGCAGCTTAGATCGAAGGCAGGGCTCCTACGAGCAGTACTTC
>TRBJ1-6|NA|few|TRBV5-4
CASSLGAGANNSPLHF
TGTGCCAGCAGCTTGGGTGCCGGGGCTAATAATTCACCCCTCCACTTT
>TRBJ2-7|NA|few|TRBV5-6
CASSGIGGHYEQYF
TGTGCCAGCAGCGGGATAGGGGGACACTACGAGCAGTACTTC
>TRBJ2-7|TRBD1|NA|TRBV14
CASSQETGVIYEQYF
TGTGCCAGCAGCCAAGAAACAGGGGTTATCTACGAGCAGTACTTC
>TRBJ1-1|NA|once|TRBV9
CASSSSGGVNTEAFF
TGTGCCAGCAGCTCATCTGGGGGTGTGAACACTGAAGCTTTCTTT
>TRBJ2-3|NA|NA|TRBV7-9
CASSGWRGLGDTQYF
TGTGCCAGCAGCGGGTGGAGGGGTTTAGGAGATACGCAGTATTTT
>TRBJ1-2|NA|NA|TRBV5-4
CASSLWAPSSGYTF
TGTGCCAGCAGCTTGTGGGCGCCTTCTAGCGGCTACACCTTC
>TRBJ2-7|TRBD1|NA|TRBV7-2
CASSLRGQATSEQYF
TGTGCCAGCAGCTTACGGGGACAGGCTACGAGCGAGCAGTACTTC
>TRBJ2-1|TRBD1|NA|TRBV11-2
CASSSRQGAFNEQFF
TGTGCCAGCAGCTCCCGACAGGGGGCCTTCAATGAGCAGTTCTTC
>TRBJ2-7|NA|few|TRBV5-1
CASMATGSPYEQYF
TGCGCCAGCATGGCGACGGGCAGTCCCTACGAGCAGTACTTC
>TRBJ2-1|TRBD2|NA|TRBV5-1
CASSYGTSGDHEQFF
TGCGCCAGCAGCTACGGGACTAGCGGGGACCATGAGCAGTTCTTC
>TRBJ2-7|NA|NA|TRBV6-1
CASSETVGSSYEQYF
TGTGCCAGCAGTGAGACAGTGGGATCCTCCTACGAGCAGTACTTC
>TRBJ1-6|TRBD1|NA|TRBV10-3
CAIRDRGFNSPLHF
TGTGCCATCAGAGACAGGGGGTTTAATTCACCCCTCCACTTT
>TRBJ2-3|TRBD2|NA|TRBV7-9
CASSVSGGSQTQYF
TGTGCCAGCAGCGTTAGCGGGGGCTCTCAAACGCAGTATTTT
>TRBJ2-7|NA|NA|TRBV5-5
CASSLSGTASYEQYF
TGTGCCAGCAGCTTGAGCGGGACAGCTTCCTACGAGCAGTACTTC
>TRBJ1-2|NA|NA|TRBV6-1
CASTRGEGRDGYTF
TGTGCCAGCACCCGCGGTGAGGGGCGCGATGGCTACACCTTC
>TRBJ2-3|TRBD1|NA|TRBV14
CASSRLDRGPDTQYF
TGTGCCAGCAGCCGACTGGACAGGGGGCCAGATACGCAGTATTTT
>TRBJ1-5|NA|NA|TRBV2
CASSEGVGTQPQHF
TGTGCCAGCAGTGAAGGCGTAGGGACTCAGCCCCAGCATTTT
>TRBJ2-5|NA|NA|TRBV19
CASSMSTPETQYF
TGTGCCAGTAGTATGTCCACCCCAGAGACCCAGTACTTC
>TRBJ1-2|NA|NA|TRBV9
CASSAQGLYGYTF
TGTGCCAGCAGCGCCCAGGGCCTATATGGCTACACCTTC
>TRBJ2-1|NA|NA|TRBV30
CAWSVEGYGEQFF
TGTGCCTGGAGTGTAGAGGGGTACGGTGAGCAGTTCTTC
>TRBJ2-2|TRBD1|NA|TRBV7-2
CASSLDRVGTGELFF
TGTGCCAGCAGCTTGGACAGGGTGGGCACCGGGGAGCTGTTTTTT
>TRBJ1-1|NA|NA|TRBV14
CASSQGRTWRNMNTEAFF
TGTGCCAGCAGCCAAGGACGGACGTGGAGAAACATGAACACTGAAGCTTTCTTT
>TRBJ1-2|NA|NA|TRBV5-6
CASSLGPSINYGYTF
TGTGCCAGCAGCTTGGGGCCCTCGATAAACTATGGCTACACCTTC
>TRBJ1-2|NA|NA|TRBV2
CASSELWLSVGGYTF
TGTGCCAGCAGTGAATTGTGGCTTTCGGTGGGTGGCTACACCTTC
>TRBJ1-1|NA|once|TRBV18
CASSPSGADTEAFF
TGTGCCAGCTCACCATCGGGGGCTGATACTGAAGCTTTCTTT
>TRBJ1-6|TRBD1|NA|TRBV7-6
CASSLADRPYNSPLHF
TGTGCCAGCAGCTTAGCGGACAGGCCATATAATTCACCCCTCCACTTT
>TRBJ1-2|NA|NA|TRBV7-2
CASSLGGVYYGYTF
TGTGCCAGCAGCTTAGGGGGGGTTTACTATGGCTACACCTTC
>TRBJ1-6|NA|NA|TRBV11-2
CASSLVSDNSPLHF
TGTGCCAGCAGCTTAGTCAGTGATAATTCACCCCTCCACTTT
>TRBJ2-1|NA|NA|TRBV19
CASSPGAGEQFF
TGTGCCAGTAGCCCGGGGGCAGGTGAGCAGTTCTTC